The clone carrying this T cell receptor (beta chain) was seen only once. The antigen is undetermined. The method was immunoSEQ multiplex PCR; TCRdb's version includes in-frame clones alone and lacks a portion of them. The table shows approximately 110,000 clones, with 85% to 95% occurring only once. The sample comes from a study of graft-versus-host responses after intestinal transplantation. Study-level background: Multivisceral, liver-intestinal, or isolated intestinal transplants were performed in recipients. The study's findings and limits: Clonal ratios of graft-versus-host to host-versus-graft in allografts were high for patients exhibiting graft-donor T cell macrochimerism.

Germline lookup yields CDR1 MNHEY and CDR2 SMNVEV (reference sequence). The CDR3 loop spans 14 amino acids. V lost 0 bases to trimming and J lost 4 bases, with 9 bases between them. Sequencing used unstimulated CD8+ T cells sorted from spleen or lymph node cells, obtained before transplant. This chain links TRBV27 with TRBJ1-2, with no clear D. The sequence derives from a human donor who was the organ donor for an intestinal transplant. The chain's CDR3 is CASSLSPGAYGYTF. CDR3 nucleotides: TGTGCCAGCAGTTTATCGCCAGGCGCCTATGGCTACACCTTC.